These 5 T cell receptor beta chains came from one sample sequenced in a study of blood T cell repertoires in COVID-19. Profiled with immunoSEQ multiplex PCR; TCRdb holds only in-frame clones, not every one. This sample has about 82,000 clones, with around 89% found just once. Sequenced material: PBMCs or T cells enriched from blood (not recorded which). The source is a woman aged 50 to 60 with acute COVID-19.

This rearrangement joins TRBV19 to TRBJ2-1, with 8 bases lining up with TRBD2. Trimming took 4 bases from V and 4 from J; bases not matched to a gene: 6. The CDR3 spans 15 residues. Per germline, CDR1 LNHDA and CDR2 SQIVND (reference sequence). For the CDR3, the DNA is TGTGCCAGTAGTAAACGGGAGGGCGCTTACAATGAGCAGTTCTTC. This codes for CASSKREGAYNEQFF.

The sample holds a few counts of this clone. The rearrangement links TRBV30 to TRBJ2-4; 12 bases line up with TRBD2. The CDR3 is 19 amino acids. Germline V gene data show CDR1 as GTSNPN and CDR2 as SVGIG (reference sequence). The junction had 15 bases not matched to a gene; V was cut back by 2 bases and J by 4 bases. The CDR3 bases are TGTGCCTGGAGTAGCCAACTAGCGGGAGGCCCGCGAGGAAAAAACATTCAGTACTTC. Its protein is CAWSSQLAGGPRGKNIQYF.

The chain employs TRBV4-1 and TRBJ2-7; TRBD1 is a possible D gene (5 bases). V lost 0 bases, J lost 2 bases, and 8 bases lay in between. Germline V CDR1 and CDR2: MGHRA, YSYEKL. CDR3 length equals 14 residues. DNA for the CDR3: TGCGCCAGCAGCCAAGACGGACACACCTACGAGCAGTACTTC. This codes for CASSQDGHTYEQYF.

This chain uses TRBV10-3 with TRBJ2-1; 9 bases fit TRBD2. The junction had 5 bases not matched to a gene; V was cut back by 2 bases and J by 3 bases. The CDR3 extends over 16 amino acids. The germline gives CDR1 ENHRY, CDR2 SYGVKD. CDR3: CAISEAREGLYNEQFF. DNA for the CDR3: TGTGCCATCAGTGAGGCGCGGGAGGGCCTCTACAATGAGCAGTTCTTC.

The DNA of the CDR3 is TGTGCCAGCTCACCCCCGGGACTACCCTACGAGCAGTACTTC. This codes for CASSPPGLPYEQYF. The V gene is TRBV18, the J gene TRBJ2-7; 7 bases map to TRBD2. Germline CDR1 KGHSH, CDR2 LQKENI. V lost 3 bases, J lost 2 bases, and 4 bases stayed unmatched. The CDR3 is made up of 14 amino acids.